These 5 T cell receptor beta chains were all obtained from the same sample, sequenced in a study of radiotherapy plus CTLA-4 blockade in lung cancer. Repertoires were generated with immunoSEQ multiplex PCR, while TCRdb's copy carries only in-frame clones and drops some. The data show tens of thousands of clones, approximately 79% seen once. The sample in question was peripheral blood, obtained from a patient treated with radiotherapy plus ipilimumab. These receptors came from a human donor with non-small cell lung cancer that progressed on radiotherapy plus ipilimumab.

This clone came up a few times. This chain uses TRBV5-1 with TRBJ1-2; D not certain. CDR3 length equals 14 residues. Trimming shortened V by 4 bases and J by 3 bases, and 13 bases separated the two germline ends. CDR1 SGHRS and CDR2 YFSETQ come from the germline V gene. CDR3 bases: TGCGCCAGCAGCGAGGGTTGGGCCGACTATGGCTACACCTTC. Translating gives CASSEGWADYGYTF.

The V call is TRBV6-1, the J call TRBJ1-1, with a possible D match to TRBD1 (5 bases). V was pared by 2 bases and J by 3 bases, with 13 bases between. The germline V gene encodes CDR1 MNHNS and CDR2 SASEGT. The CDR3 consists of 15 residues. CDR3 protein: CASSEWGSLYTEAFF. The DNA for the CDR3 is TGTGCCAGCAGTGAATGGGGCAGCCTATACACTGAAGCTTTCTTT.

For this clone: The sample carries other DNA sequences with the same CDR3. The chain employs TRBV28 and TRBJ2-7; D unclear. V was shortened by 3 bases and J by 4 bases, with 4 bases between the two germline ends. The germline V gene encodes CDR1 MDHEN and CDR2 SYDVKM. The CDR3 sequence is 11 residues long. In nucleotides, the CDR3 is TGTGCCAGCAGTTTCCTATACGAGCAGTACTTC. Its translation: CASSFLYEQYF.

The chain joins TRBV5-1 to TRBJ1-5; D may be TRBD1 (5 bases). Germline V gives CDR1 SGHRS, CDR2 YFSETQ. This CDR3 is 15 amino acids long. V gave up 5 bases and J gave up 0 bases, with 12 bases separating them. In DNA form, the CDR3 reads TGCGCCAGCAGGGCCGGGACGGATAGCAATCAGCCCCAGCATTTT. It is translated as CASRAGTDSNQPQHF.

This sequence joins TRBV28 and TRBJ1-5, with 7 bases aligning to TRBD1. This CDR3 contains 16 residues. Germline lookup yields CDR1 MDHEN and CDR2 SYDVKM. Trimming removed 7 bases from V and 2 bases from J; junction bases left unmatched: 11. The CDR3 DNA follows: TGTGCCAGCAATCCCCAGGGGACAGCAGGCAATCAGCCCCAGCATTTT. Translating gives CASNPQGTAGNQPQHF.